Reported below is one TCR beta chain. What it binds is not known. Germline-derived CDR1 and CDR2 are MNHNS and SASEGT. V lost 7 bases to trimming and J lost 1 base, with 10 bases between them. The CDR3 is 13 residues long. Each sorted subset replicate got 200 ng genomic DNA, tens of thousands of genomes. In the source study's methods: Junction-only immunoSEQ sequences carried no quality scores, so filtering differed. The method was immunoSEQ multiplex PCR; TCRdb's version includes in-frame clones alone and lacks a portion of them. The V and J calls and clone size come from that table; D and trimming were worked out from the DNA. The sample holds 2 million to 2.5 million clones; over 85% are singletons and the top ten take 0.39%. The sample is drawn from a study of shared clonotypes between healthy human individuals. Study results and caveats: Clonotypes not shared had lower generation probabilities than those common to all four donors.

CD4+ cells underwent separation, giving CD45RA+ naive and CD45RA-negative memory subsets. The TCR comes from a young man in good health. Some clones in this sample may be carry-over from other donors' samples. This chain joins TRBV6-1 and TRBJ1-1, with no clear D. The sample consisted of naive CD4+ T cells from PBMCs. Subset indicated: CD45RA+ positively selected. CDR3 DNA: TGTGCCAGCACCCTCGGCAGGAACACTGAAGCTTTCTTT. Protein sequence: CASTLGRNTEAFF.